These 5 T cell receptor beta chains came from one sample sequenced in a study of shared clonotypes between healthy human individuals (dated by TCRdb to the early 2020s). Library generation was performed with the immunoSEQ multiplex PCR assay. TCRdb's version of the immuneACCESS table is confined to in-frame rearrangements and falls short of the full clone set. An unresolved V gene accounts for under half of the shortfall where checked; the remainder is of unknown origin. The table for this sample lists over 950,000 clones; 77% of them were counted only once. The top ten hold 0.89% of the sample. Sequencing used memory CD4+ T cells from PBMCs. According to the study, the label for this sample's cell subset or site signals: CD45RA-negative fraction. The receptors were sampled from a man between 18 and 29 years old in good health. Some clones in this sample may be carry-over from other donors' samples.

This clone has a single count. This sequence joins TRBV4-2 and TRBJ2-2; 7 positions agree with TRBD2. Germline assignment: CDR1 LGHNA and CDR2 YNFKEQ. V shed 0 bases and J 2 bases; nucleotides not matched to a gene: 0. The CDR3 contains 15 residues. The CDR3 sequence: CASSQEAGNTGELFF. Here the CDR3 DNA reads TGTGCCAGCAGCCAAGAAGCGGGAAACACCGGGGAGCTGTTTTTT.

This chain connects TRBV4-3 to TRBJ2-1; possible D gene TRBD2, 5 bases. V was pared by 4 bases and J by 3 bases, with 10 bases between. Germline CDR1 reads LGHNA; CDR2 reads YSLEER. The CDR3 is made up of 14 amino acids. CDR3 sequence (DNA): TGCGCCAGCAGCCTATCGGGAAGCTACAATGAGCAGTTCTTC. Protein: CASSLSGSYNEQFF.

The rearrangement links TRBV5-5 to TRBJ2-7; 7 nucleotides line up with TRBD2. CDR1 is SGHKS, CDR2 YYEKEE, per germline (reference sequence). The CDR3 extends over 15 amino acids. V was clipped by 2 bases and J by 1 base; unmatched bases: 6. The CDR3 DNA reads TGTGCCAGCAGCTTTCAAGCGGGGCCGTCCTACGAGCAGTACTTC. Translated, it gives CASSFQAGPSYEQYF. Drawing the rest from reference TRBV5-5 and TRBJ2-7, the complete variable domain is DAGVTQSPTHLIKTRGQQVTLRCSPISGHKSVSWYQQVLGQGPQFIFQYYEKEERGRGNFPDRFSARQFPNYSSELNVNALLLGDSALYLCASSFQAGPSYEQYFGPGTRLTVT.

This chain uses TRBV2 with TRBJ2-7; D perhaps matches TRBD2 (5 bases). The germline CDR1 and CDR2 sequences are SNHLY and FYNNEI. The CDR3 has 12 residues. Between the trimmed V and J ends, which lost 8 bases and 0 bases, there was a span of 8 bases. The CDR3 protein is CASRESSYEQYF. The CDR3, as DNA: TGTGCCAGCCGGGAAAGCTCCTACGAGCAGTACTTC.

In its sample, this clone was seen once. The chain joins TRBV30 to TRBJ2-3, with unresolved D. The CDR3 spans 15 residues. The germline V gene has CDR1 GTSNPN and CDR2 SVGIG (reference sequence). With 0 bases removed from V and 4 bases from J, the gap between germline ends came to 14 bases. CDR3 nucleotides: TGTGCCTGGAGTGTTGGGCTCCCTGGGGCAGATACGCAGTATTTT. Amino acids: CAWSVGLPGADTQYF.